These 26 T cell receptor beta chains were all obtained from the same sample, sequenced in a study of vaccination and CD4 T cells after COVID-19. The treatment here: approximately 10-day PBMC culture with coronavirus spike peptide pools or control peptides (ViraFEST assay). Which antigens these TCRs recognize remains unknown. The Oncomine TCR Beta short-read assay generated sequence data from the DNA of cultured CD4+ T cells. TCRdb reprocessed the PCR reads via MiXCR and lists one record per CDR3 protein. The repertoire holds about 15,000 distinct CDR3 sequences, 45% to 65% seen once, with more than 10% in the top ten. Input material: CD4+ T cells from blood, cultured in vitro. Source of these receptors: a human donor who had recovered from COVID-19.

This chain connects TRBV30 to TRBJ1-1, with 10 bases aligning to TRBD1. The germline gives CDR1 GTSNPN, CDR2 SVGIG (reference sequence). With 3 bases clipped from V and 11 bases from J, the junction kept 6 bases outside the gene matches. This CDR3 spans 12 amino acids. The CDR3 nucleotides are TGTGCCTGGAGGAGGACAGGGGGTATGGCTTTCTTT. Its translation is CAWRRTGGMAFF.

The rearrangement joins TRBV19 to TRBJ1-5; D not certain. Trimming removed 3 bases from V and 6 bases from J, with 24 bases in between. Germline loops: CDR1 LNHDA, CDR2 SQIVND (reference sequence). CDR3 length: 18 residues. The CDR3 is CASSMGFYTPREGQPQHF. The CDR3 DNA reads TGTGCCAGTAGTATGGGGTTTTACACTCCCCGGGAGGGTCAGCCCCAGCATTTT.

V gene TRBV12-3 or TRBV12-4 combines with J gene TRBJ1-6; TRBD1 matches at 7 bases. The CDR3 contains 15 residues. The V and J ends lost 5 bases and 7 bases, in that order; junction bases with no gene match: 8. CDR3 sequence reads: CASSPPGQRNSPLHF. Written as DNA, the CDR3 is TGTGCCAGCAGTCCACCGGGACAGAGGAATTCACCCCTCCACTTT.

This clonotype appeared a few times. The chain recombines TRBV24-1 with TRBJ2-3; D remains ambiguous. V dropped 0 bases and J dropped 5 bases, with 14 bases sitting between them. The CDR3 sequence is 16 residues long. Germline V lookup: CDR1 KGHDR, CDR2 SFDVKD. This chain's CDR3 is CATSDLRVDGQDTQYF. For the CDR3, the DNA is TGTGCCACCAGTGATTTGAGGGTAGACGGGCAAGATACGCAGTATTTT.

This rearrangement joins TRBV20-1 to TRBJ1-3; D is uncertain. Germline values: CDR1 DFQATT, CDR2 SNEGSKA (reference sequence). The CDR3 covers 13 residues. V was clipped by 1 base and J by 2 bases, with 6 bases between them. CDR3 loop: CSARVQAGNTIYF. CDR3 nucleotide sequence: TGCAGTGCTAGAGTGCAGGCTGGAAACACCATATATTTT.

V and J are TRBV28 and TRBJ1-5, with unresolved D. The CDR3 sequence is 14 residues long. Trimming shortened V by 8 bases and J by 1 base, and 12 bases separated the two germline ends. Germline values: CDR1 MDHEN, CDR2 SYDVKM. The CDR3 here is CASAAGWSNQPQHF. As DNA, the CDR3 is TGTGCCAGCGCTGCTGGATGGAGCAATCAGCCCCAGCATTTT.

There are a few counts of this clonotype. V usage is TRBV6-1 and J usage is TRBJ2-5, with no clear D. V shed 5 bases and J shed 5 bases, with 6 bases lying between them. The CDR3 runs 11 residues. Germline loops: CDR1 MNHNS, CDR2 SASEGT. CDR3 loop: CASSTRETQYF. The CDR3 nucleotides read TGTGCCAGCAGTACCCGGGAGACCCAGTACTTC.

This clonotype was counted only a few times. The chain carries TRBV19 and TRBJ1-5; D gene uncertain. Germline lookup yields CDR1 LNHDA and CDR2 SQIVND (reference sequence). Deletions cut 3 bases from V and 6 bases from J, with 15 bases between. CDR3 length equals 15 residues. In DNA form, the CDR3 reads TGTGCCAGTAGTATGTTGCTGGCAGGCGGTCAGCCCCAGCATTTT. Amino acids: CASSMLLAGGQPQHF.

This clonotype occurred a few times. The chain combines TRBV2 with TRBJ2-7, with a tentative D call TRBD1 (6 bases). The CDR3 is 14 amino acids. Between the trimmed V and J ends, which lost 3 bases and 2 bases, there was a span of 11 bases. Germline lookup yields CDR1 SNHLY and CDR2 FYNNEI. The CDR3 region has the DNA TGTGCCAGCAGTGATCCCCGGACAGCCTACGAGCAGTACTTC. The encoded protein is CASSDPRTAYEQYF. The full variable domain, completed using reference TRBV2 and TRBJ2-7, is EPEVTQTPSHQVTQMGQEVILRCVPISNHLYFYWYRQILGQKVEFLVSFYNNEISEKSEIFDDQFSVERPDGSNFTLKIRSTKLEDSAMYFCASSDPRTAYEQYFGPGTRLTVT.

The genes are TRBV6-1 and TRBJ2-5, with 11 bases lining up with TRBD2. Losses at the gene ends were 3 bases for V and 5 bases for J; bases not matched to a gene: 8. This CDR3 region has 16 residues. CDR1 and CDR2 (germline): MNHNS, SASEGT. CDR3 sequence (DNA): TGTGCCAGCAGTGATAGTAGCGGGAGGGCCGGGGAGACCCAGTACTTC. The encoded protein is CASSDSSGRAGETQYF.

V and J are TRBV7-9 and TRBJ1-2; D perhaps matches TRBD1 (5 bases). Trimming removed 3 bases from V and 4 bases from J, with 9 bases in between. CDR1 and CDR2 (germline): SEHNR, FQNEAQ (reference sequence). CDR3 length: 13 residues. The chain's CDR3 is CASSFAGLYGYTF. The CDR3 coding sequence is TGTGCCAGCAGCTTTGCGGGGCTCTATGGCTACACCTTC.

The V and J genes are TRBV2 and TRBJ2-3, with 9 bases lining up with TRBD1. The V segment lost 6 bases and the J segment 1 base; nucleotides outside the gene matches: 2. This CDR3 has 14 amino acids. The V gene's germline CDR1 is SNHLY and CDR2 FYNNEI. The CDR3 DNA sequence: TGTGCCAGCAGGGACAGGGGAGGCACAGATACGCAGTATTTT. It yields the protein CASRDRGGTDTQYF.

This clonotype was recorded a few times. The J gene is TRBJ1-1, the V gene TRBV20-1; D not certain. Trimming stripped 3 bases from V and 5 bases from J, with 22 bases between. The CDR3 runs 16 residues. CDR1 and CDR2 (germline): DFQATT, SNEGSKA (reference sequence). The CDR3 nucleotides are TGCAGTGCTAGTCTCGATCGGGCCAGCCTTTGGACTGAAGCTTTCTTT. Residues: CSASLDRASLWTEAFF.

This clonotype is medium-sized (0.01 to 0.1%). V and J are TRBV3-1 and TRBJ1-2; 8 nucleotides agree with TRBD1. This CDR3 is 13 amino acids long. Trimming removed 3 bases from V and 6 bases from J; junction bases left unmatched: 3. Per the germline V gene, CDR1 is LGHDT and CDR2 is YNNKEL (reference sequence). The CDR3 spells CASSQGGQDGYTF. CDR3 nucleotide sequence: TGTGCCAGCAGCCAGGGGGGACAGGATGGCTACACCTTC.

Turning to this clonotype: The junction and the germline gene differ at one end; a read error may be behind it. In DNA, the CDR3 is TGTGCCATCAGTGGTAGGGCGGGGGCGCCGAACACCGGGGAGCTGTTTTTT. Amino acid sequence: CAISGRAGAPNTGELFF. The genes are TRBV6-1 and TRBJ2-2; D might be TRBD2 (7 bases). The CDR3 extends over 17 amino acids. Looked up from germline, CDR1 is MNHNS and CDR2 is SASEGT.

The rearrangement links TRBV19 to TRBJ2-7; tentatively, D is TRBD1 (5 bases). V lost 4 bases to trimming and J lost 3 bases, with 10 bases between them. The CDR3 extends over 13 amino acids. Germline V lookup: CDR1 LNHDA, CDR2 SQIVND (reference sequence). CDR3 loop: CASSRPQGYEQYF. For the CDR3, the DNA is TGTGCCAGTAGTAGACCTCAGGGCTACGAGCAGTACTTC.

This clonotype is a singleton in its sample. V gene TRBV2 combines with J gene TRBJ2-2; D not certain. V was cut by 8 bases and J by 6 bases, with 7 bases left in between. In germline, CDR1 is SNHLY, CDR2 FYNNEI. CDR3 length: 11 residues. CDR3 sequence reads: CASVEAGELFF. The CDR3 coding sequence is TGTGCCAGCGTAGAGGCCGGGGAGCTGTTTTTT.

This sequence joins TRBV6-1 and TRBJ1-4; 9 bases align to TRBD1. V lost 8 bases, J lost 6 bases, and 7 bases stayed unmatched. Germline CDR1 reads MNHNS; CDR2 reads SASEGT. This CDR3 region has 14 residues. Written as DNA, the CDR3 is TGTGCCAGCTCCCGGGGGACAGGGCATGAAAAACTGTTTTTT. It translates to CASSRGTGHEKLFF.

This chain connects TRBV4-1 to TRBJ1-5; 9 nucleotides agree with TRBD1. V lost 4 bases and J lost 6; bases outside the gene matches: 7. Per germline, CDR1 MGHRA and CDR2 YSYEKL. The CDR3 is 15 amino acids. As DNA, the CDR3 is TGCGCCAGCAGCCCTCCGGGACAGGGCGGTCAGCCCCAGCATTTT. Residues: CASSPPGQGGQPQHF.

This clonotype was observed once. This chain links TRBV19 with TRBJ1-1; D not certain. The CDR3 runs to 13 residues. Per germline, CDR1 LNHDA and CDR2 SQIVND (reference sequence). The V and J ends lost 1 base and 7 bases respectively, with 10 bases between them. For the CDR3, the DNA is TGTGCCAGTAGTATAGTAGAGGGAATTGAAGCTTTCTTT. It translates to CASSIVEGIEAFF.

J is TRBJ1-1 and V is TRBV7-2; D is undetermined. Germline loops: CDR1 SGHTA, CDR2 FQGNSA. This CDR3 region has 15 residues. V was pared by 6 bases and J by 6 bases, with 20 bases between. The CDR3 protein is CASSRNPPGSAEAFF. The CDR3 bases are TGTGCCAGCAGTCGTAATCCCCCGGGGTCCGCTGAAGCTTTCTTT.

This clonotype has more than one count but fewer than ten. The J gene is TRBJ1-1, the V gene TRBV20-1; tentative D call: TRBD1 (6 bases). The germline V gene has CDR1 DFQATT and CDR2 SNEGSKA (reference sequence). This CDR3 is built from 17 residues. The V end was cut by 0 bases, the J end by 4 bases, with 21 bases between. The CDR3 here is CSARDQRGIRAGTEAFF. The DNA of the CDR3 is TGCAGTGCTAGAGATCAAAGGGGGATCAGGGCAGGCACTGAAGCTTTCTTT.

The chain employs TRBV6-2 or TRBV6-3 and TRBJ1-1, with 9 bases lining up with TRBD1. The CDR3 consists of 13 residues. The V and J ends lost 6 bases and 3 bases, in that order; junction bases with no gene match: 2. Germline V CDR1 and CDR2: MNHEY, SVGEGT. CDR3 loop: CASRQGAYTEAFF. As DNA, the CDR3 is TGTGCCAGCAGACAGGGGGCCTACACTGAAGCTTTCTTT.

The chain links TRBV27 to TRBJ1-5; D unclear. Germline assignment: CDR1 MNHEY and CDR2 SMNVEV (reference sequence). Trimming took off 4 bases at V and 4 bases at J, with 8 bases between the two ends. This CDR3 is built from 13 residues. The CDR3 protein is CASSYQLNQPQHF. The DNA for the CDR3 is TGTGCCAGCAGTTATCAGTTAAATCAGCCCCAGCATTTT.

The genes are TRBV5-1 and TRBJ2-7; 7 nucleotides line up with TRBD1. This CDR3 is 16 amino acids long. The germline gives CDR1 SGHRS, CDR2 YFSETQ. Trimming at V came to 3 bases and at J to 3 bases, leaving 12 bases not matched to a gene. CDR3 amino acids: CASSSSPGGQIYEQYF. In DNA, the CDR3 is TGCGCCAGCAGCTCCTCTCCAGGGGGACAAATCTACGAGCAGTACTTC.

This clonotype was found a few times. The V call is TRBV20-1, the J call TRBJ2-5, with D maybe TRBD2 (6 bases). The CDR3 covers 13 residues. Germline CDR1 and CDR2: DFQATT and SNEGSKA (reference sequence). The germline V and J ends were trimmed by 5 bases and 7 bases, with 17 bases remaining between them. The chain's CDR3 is CSAPAGPSGTQYF. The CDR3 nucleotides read TGCAGTGCTCCCGCGGGGCCCTCCGGGACCCAGTACTTC.